A selection of T cell receptor beta chains follows, all from one sample in a study of blood T cell repertoires in COVID-19. TCRdb's copy holds only in-frame clones and misses some; the assay was immunoSEQ multiplex PCR. Of tens of thousands of clones in the sample, less than 95% are singletons; the top ten hold 1%. Sequenced sample: peripheral blood. Receptor source: a woman between 50 and 59 years old in a cohort sampled during active COVID-19. Each CDR3 is given with its conserved first and last residue. Each record gives: V gene, J gene, CDR3 protein.

TRBV7-9	TRBJ1-2	CASSFLVGAGGHSGYTF
TRBV30	TRBJ2-7	CAWGSSYEQYF
TRBV3-1/TRBV3-2	TRBJ2-3	CASSRAGGRSDTQYF
TRBV5-1	TRBJ2-3	CASSLVGGSRTDTQYF
TRBV3-1/TRBV3-2	TRBJ2-2	CASAYQTGAPGELFF
TRBV11-2	TRBJ2-7	CASSLSRGGIGYEQYF
TRBV7-3	TRBJ1-2	CASSPAGGGEGYGYTF
TRBV28	TRBJ2-1	CASRLDEPTPYNEQFF
TRBV27	TRBJ1-2	CASSASRRGYGYTF
TRBV5-6	TRBJ2-3	CASSLSRGSRTDTQYF
TRBV19	TRBJ1-5	CASSSLTDNQPQHF
TRBV7-2	TRBJ1-5	CASSLGGQVNQPQHF
TRBV30	TRBJ1-1	CAWRQGARYEAFF
TRBV18	TRBJ1-1	CASSQEENTEAFF
TRBV28	TRBJ1-1	CASSLERDTEAFF
TRBV5-1	TRBJ1-4	CASSPGGHNEKLFF
TRBV5-1	TRBJ2-3	CASSLVRDLGTDTQYF
TRBV3-1/TRBV3-2	TRBJ2-7	CASSQAGGGLYEQYF
TRBV10-1	TRBJ2-1	CASSESRTSLGEQFF
TRBV28	TRBJ1-5	CASSPLPTGGSDRGQPQHF
TRBV27	TRBJ2-7	CASSPSGGSYEQYF
TRBV9	TRBJ2-2	CASSVNSGSGTGELFF
TRBV6-1	TRBJ2-5	CASSEAWGGGGETQYF
TRBV21-1	TRBJ2-1	CASSTSPRAASYNEQFF
TRBV30	TRBJ1-6	CAWSTGGEGPLHF
TRBV7-9	TRBJ2-2	CASSLQAQNTGELFF
TRBV5-1	TRBJ1-1	CASRPDRGEAFF
TRBV18	TRBJ1-1	CASQDMNEAFF
TRBV2	TRBJ2-3	CASSGTSGRSDTQYF
TRBV9	TRBJ2-1	CASSAGTGGTGWDEQFF
TRBV4-2	TRBJ2-1	CASSQAKARGTNEQFF
TRBV27	TRBJ2-2	CASRLHTRTSVNTGELFF
TRBV11-2	TRBJ1-2	CASSPRTNYGYTF